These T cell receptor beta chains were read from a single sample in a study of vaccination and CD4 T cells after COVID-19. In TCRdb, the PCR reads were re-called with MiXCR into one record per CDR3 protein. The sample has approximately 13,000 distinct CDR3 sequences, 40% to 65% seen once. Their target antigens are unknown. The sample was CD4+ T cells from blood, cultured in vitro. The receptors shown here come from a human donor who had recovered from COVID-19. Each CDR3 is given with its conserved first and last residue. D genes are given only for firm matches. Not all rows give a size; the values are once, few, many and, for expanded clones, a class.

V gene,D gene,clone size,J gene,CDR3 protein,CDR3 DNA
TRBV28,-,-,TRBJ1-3,CASTSQWGRTGNTIYF,TGTGCCAGCACCTCCCAATGGGGGCGCACTGGAAACACCATATATTTT
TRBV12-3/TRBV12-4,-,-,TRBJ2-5,CASSPRGRETQYF,TGTGCCAGCAGTCCAAGGGGTCGGGAGACCCAGTACTTC
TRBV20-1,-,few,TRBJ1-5,CSARRDNSNQPQHF,TGCAGTGCGAGGAGGGATAATAGCAATCAGCCCCAGCATTTT
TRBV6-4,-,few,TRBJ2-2,CASSDSTSGELFF,TGTGCCAGCAGTGACTCGACTAGCGGGGAGCTGTTTTTT
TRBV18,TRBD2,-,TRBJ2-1,CASSPAHAVLAGNEQFF,TGTGCCAGCTCACCTGCCCACGCGGTGCTAGCGGGGAATGAGCAGTTCTTC
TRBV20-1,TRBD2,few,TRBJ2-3,CSAAVLAGEDTQYF,TGCAGTGCTGCAGTACTAGCGGGAGAAGATACGCAGTATTTT
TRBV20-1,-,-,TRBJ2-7,CSAQSSYEQYF,TGCAGTGCCCAATCGAGCTACGAGCAGTACTTC
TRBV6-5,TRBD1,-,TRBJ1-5,CASSYSTRDRTLVLNQPQHF,TGTGCCAGCAGTTACTCGACCCGGGACAGAACCCTAGTACTCAATCAGCCCCAGCATTTT
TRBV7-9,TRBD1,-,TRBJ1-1,CASSLPTTGGNTEAFF,TGTGCCAGCAGCTTACCTACTACAGGGGGCAACACTGAAGCTTTCTTT
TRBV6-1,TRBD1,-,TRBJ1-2,CASRVDRGLYGYTF,TGTGCCAGCCGGGTTGACAGGGGGCTTTATGGCTACACCTTC
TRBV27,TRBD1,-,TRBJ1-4,CASSLGTGNEKLFF,TGTGCCAGCAGTCTCGGGACAGGGAATGAAAAACTGTTTTTT
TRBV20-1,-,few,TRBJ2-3,CSARREWDTDTQYF,TGCAGTGCCCGCAGGGAGTGGGACACAGATACGCAGTATTTT
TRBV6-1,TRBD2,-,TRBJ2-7,CASSRTSRDYEQYF,TGTGCCAGCAGCCGGACTAGCCGAGACTACGAGCAGTACTTC
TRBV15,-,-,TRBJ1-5,CATSIEGGAVQPQHF,TGTGCCACCAGCATCGAGGGGGGGGCAGTTCAGCCCCAGCATTTT
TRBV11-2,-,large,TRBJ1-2,CASSWDFDGYTF,TGTGCCAGCAGCTGGGATTTCGATGGCTACACCTTC
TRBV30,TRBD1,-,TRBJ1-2,CAWSGQGLLYGYTF,TGTGCCTGGAGTGGACAGGGCCTCCTCTATGGCTACACCTTC
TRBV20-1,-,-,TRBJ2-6,CSARDRSGYNVLTF,TGCAGTGCTAGAGATCGGTCAGGCTACAACGTCCTGACTTTC
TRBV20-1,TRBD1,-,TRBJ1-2,CSARMDRVDGYTF,TGCAGTGCTCGTATGGACAGGGTGGATGGCTACACCTTC
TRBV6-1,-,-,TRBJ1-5,CASSEGGGDQPQHF,TGTGCCAGCAGTGAGGGGGGGGGCGATCAGCCCCAGCATTTT
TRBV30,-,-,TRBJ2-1,CAWSLLTHEQFF,TGTGCCTGGAGTTTATTGACTCATGAGCAGTTCTTC
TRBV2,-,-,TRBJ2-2,CTSSLGFPGELFF,TGTACCAGCAGTTTAGGGTTTCCCGGGGAGCTGTTTTTT
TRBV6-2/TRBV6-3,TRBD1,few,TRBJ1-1,CASRPDRALSAFF,TGTGCCAGCAGGCCGGACAGGGCGTTGTCTGCTTTCTTT
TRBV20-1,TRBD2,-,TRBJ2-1,CSAAGVVGRPVNEQFF,TGCAGTGCTGCGGGGGTTGTCGGGAGGCCTGTCAATGAGCAGTTCTTC
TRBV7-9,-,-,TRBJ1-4,CASSPTAGAGNEKLFF,TGTGCCAGCAGCCCAACCGCCGGGGCAGGGAACGAAAAACTGTTTTTT
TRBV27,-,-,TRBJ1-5,CASSLREGSNQPQHF,TGTGCCAGCAGTCTCCGGGAAGGGAGCAATCAGCCCCAGCATTTT
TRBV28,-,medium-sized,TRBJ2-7,CASSLIPPRPTVYF,TGTGCCAGCAGTTTAATCCCTCCTAGACCAACCGTATACTTC
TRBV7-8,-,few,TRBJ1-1,CASSLGGQGPRGTEAFF,TGTGCCAGCAGCTTAGGTGGCCAGGGGCCACGGGGCACTGAAGCTTTCTTT
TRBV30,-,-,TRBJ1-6,CAWSVQGLRNSPLHF,TGTGCCTGGAGTGTACAAGGGTTGCGTAATTCACCCCTCCACTTT
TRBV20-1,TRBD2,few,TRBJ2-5,CSATRPSGSFQETQYF,TGCAGTGCCACCCGGCCTAGCGGGAGCTTTCAAGAGACCCAGTACTTC
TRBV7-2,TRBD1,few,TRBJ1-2,CASSAGTGGRGYTF,TGTGCCAGCAGCGCCGGGACAGGGGGACGTGGCTACACCTTC
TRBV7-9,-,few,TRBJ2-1,CASSVESASQFF,TGTGCCAGCAGTGTGGAATCTGCGAGTCAGTTCTTC
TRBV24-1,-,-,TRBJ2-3,CATSDLRTADTQYF,TGTGCCACCAGTGATTTACGGACTGCAGATACGCAGTATTTT
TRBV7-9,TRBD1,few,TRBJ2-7,CASSVSTGGTFGYEQYF,TGTGCCAGCAGCGTCTCAACAGGGGGCACATTTGGGTACGAGCAGTACTTC
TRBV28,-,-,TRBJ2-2,CASNPTRWTGELFF,TGTGCCAGCAACCCGACTAGGTGGACCGGGGAGCTGTTTTTT
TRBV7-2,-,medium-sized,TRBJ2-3,CASSLTDTQYF,TGTGCCAGCAGCTTAACAGATACGCAGTATTTT
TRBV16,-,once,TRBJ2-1,CASSQSGGEQFF,TGTGCCAGCAGCCAATCCGGGGGTGAGCAGTTCTTC
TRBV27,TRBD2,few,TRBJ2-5,CASSPAPAGLLADQETQYF,TGTGCCAGCAGTCCCGCACCCGCCGGACTCCTAGCGGACCAAGAGACCCAGTACTTC
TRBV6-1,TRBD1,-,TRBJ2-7,CASSPFWTGHYEQYF,TGTGCCAGCAGTCCCTTTTGGACAGGGCACTACGAGCAGTACTTC
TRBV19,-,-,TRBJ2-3,CASSPTSSTDTQYF,TGTGCCAGTAGCCCGACTTCTAGCACAGATACGCAGTATTTT
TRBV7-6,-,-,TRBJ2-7,CASSLTAGAYEQYF,TGTGCCAGCAGCTTGACCGCAGGGGCGTACGAGCAGTACTTC
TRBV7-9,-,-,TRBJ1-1,CASSLLQGTEAFF,TGTGCCAGCAGCTTATTGCAGGGCACTGAAGCTTTCTTT
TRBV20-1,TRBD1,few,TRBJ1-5,CSATGTAFRHQPQHF,TGCAGTGCCACCGGGACAGCCTTTCGACATCAGCCCCAGCATTTT
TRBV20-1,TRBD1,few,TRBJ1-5,CSARGQLYSNQPQHF,TGCAGTGCTAGGGGACAGCTTTATAGCAATCAGCCCCAGCATTTT
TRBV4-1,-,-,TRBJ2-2,CASSQDRPRRVAGELFF,TGCGCCAGCAGCCAAGATCGCCCCAGGCGTGTGGCCGGGGAGCTGTTTTTT
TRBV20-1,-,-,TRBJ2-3,CSASGGGTDTQYF,TGCAGTGCTAGTGGCGGGGGCACAGATACGCAGTATTTT
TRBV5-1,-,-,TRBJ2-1,CASSFNSHEQFF,TGCGCCAGCAGCTTTAATAGCCATGAGCAGTTCTTC
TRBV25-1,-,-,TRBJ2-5,CASSDMLLETQYF,TGTGCCAGCAGTGACATGCTACTGGAGACCCAGTACTTC
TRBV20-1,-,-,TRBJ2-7,CSAIGSSYEQYF,TGCAGTGCCATCGGGAGCTCCTACGAGCAGTACTTC
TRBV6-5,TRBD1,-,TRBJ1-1,CASSYRDRGRFTEAFF,TGTGCCAGCAGTTACCGGGACAGGGGGCGCTTCACTGAAGCTTTCTTT
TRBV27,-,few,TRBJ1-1,CASSFKGVWDTEAFF,TGTGCCAGCAGTTTTAAGGGGGTTTGGGACACTGAAGCTTTCTTT
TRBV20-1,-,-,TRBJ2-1,CSAAPRATEQFF,TGCAGTGCTGCCCCTAGGGCTACCGAGCAGTTCTTC
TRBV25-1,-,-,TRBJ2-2,CASVDRRNTGELFF,TGTGCCAGCGTCGACAGGAGGAACACCGGGGAGCTGTTTTTT
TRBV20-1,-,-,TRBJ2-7,CSAMGGTYEQYF,TGCAGTGCGATGGGCGGGACATACGAGCAGTACTTC
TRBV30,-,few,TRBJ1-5,CAWNRDGNQPQHF,TGTGCCTGGAATAGGGACGGCAATCAGCCCCAGCATTTT
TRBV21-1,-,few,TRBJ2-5,CASSKPLAGLKETQYF,TGTGCCAGCAGCAAACCCCTAGCGGGGTTGAAAGAGACCCAGTACTTC